The 20 T cell receptor beta chains listed next were all sequenced from one sample in a study of blood T cell repertoires in COVID-19. Here immunoSEQ multiplex PCR was the method, and the copy in TCRdb shows in-frame clones only, minus some. The sample yields some 93,000 clones, roughly 86% seen once. The sample consisted of peripheral blood. The source of these receptors is a man aged 45-65 years with acute or convalescent COVID-19.

The chain carries TRBV5-4 and TRBJ1-2; no firm D call. Trimming shortened V by 4 bases and J by 4 bases, and 17 bases separated the two germline ends. CDR1 is SGHNT and CDR2 is YYREEE in the germline V gene (reference sequence). The CDR3 is 15 amino acids. The DNA of the CDR3 is TGTGCCAGCAGCGACGGGCCGGGAGGGTTCTATGGCTACACCTTC. As protein: CASSDGPGGFYGYTF.

This rearrangement joins TRBV3-1 (or the pseudogene TRBV3-2) to TRBJ1-1, with D possibly TRBD1 on 5 matching bases. Germline V gene lookup returns CDR1 LGHDT and CDR2 YNNKEL (reference sequence). This CDR3 is 12 amino acids long. V gave up 9 bases and J gave up 5 bases, with 13 bases separating them. The CDR3 coding sequence is TGTGCCAGTGCCGGGGGGAGGACTGAAGCTTTCTTT. Its translation: CASAGGRTEAFF.

This clone was detected only once. The CDR3 coding sequence is TGTGCCAGCAGCCGGGGACTAGCGGATAACAATGAGCAGTTCTTC. It specifies CASSRGLADNNEQFF. The V and J genes are TRBV5-4 and TRBJ2-1; 11 bases are a match to TRBD2. In germline, CDR1 is SGHNT, CDR2 YYREEE (reference sequence). The junction had 5 bases not matched to a gene; V was cut back by 4 bases and J by 5 bases. The CDR3 is made up of 15 amino acids.

The chain employs TRBV5-1 and TRBJ1-1, with 8 bases lining up with TRBD1. The CDR3 extends over 15 amino acids. The ends lost 4 bases at V and 3 bases at J; junction bases unmatched: 8. Germline V gene data show CDR1 as SGHRS and CDR2 as YFSETQ. The chain's CDR3 is CASSPATGAYTEAFF. CDR3 bases: TGCGCCAGCAGCCCCGCGACAGGGGCGTACACTGAAGCTTTCTTT.

This rearrangement joins TRBV7-6 to TRBJ1-1, with a weak D call TRBD1 (6 bases). This CDR3 is 13 amino acids long. Trimming pared 5 bases from V and 7 bases from J, leaving 14 bases between. Per the germline V gene, CDR1 is SGHVS and CDR2 is FNYEAQ. CDR3 nucleotide sequence: TGTGCCAGCAGCCCAAACAGGGCTGGTGAAGCTTTCTTT. This sequence encodes CASSPNRAGEAFF.

The CDR3 region is CASSQTPNYGYTF. CDR3 nucleotides: TGTGCCAGCAGCCAGACACCAAACTATGGCTACACCTTC. This rearrangement joins TRBV7-2 to TRBJ1-2; no clear D. V shed 5 bases and J shed 2 bases, with 9 bases lying between them. The V gene's germline CDR1 is SGHTA and CDR2 FQGNSA. The CDR3 has 13 residues. Looking up the rest from reference TRBV7-2 and TRBJ1-2 gives the full variable domain: GAGVSQSPSNKVTEKGKDVELRCDPISGHTALYWYRQSLGQGLEFLIYFQGNSAPDKSGLPSDRFSAERTGGSVSTLTIQRTQQEDSAVYLCASSQTPNYGYTFGSGTRLTVV.

V and J are TRBV11-2 and TRBJ2-1, with unresolved D. The V and J ends lost 2 bases and 4 bases respectively, with 12 bases between them. The CDR3 has 15 residues. The V gene's germline CDR1 is SGHAT and CDR2 FQNNGV. As DNA, the CDR3 is TGTGCCAGCAGCTTATCACTTGCCGTATACAATGAGCAGTTCTTC. It translates to CASSLSLAVYNEQFF.

The V and J genes are TRBV15 and TRBJ2-1, with TRBD1 matching 7 bases. The germline V gene encodes CDR1 LNHNV and CDR2 YYDKDF (reference sequence). The CDR3 has 11 amino acids. The V and J ends lost 10 bases and 7 bases, in that order; junction bases with no gene match: 4. The CDR3 region is CASSQGNEQFF. Here the CDR3 DNA reads TGTGCCAGCTCACAGGGGAATGAGCAGTTCTTC.

This chain uses TRBV27 with TRBJ2-1, with D possibly TRBD1 on 5 matching bases. The V and J ends lost 4 bases and 2 bases respectively, with 12 bases between them. This CDR3 is 15 amino acids long. From germline, CDR1 is MNHEY and CDR2 SMNVEV (reference sequence). This CDR3 reads CASSSSGIAYNEQFF. DNA of the CDR3: TGTGCCAGCAGTTCTTCAGGGATTGCCTACAATGAGCAGTTCTTC.

The V and J genes are TRBV3-1 (or the pseudogene TRBV3-2) and TRBJ1-1, with TRBD1 as a possible D gene (5 bases). The V end lost 1 base, the J end lost 2 bases, and 8 bases lay between the germline ends. CDR1 LGHDT and CDR2 YNNKEL come from the germline V gene (reference sequence). The CDR3 has 14 residues. The CDR3 DNA reads TGTGCCAGCAGCCAAGTTCAGGGAAACACTGAAGCTTTCTTT. Residues: CASSQVQGNTEAFF.

This clone came up a few times. V gene TRBV19 combines with J gene TRBJ2-7; the D gene is possibly TRBD2 (5 bases). The germline V gene has CDR1 LNHDA and CDR2 SQIVND (reference sequence). This CDR3 spans 12 amino acids. The germline V and J ends were trimmed by 8 bases and 0 bases, with 8 bases remaining between them. The CDR3 region is CASSGDSYEQYF. The CDR3 DNA is TGTGCCAGTTCCGGGGACTCCTACGAGCAGTACTTC.

The chain recombines TRBV2 with TRBJ2-5; 12 positions agree with TRBD2. Looked up from germline, CDR1 is SNHLY and CDR2 is FYNNEI. CDR3 length equals 17 residues. V lost 7 bases, J lost 2 bases, and 11 bases stayed unmatched. The chain's CDR3 is CASTDNRLAGVQETQYF. CDR3 bases: TGTGCCAGCACCGACAATAGACTAGCGGGGGTTCAAGAGACCCAGTACTTC. Full variable domain (missing parts from reference TRBV2 and TRBJ2-5): EPEVTQTPSHQVTQMGQEVILRCVPISNHLYFYWYRQILGQKVEFLVSFYNNEISEKSEIFDDQFSVERPDGSNFTLKIRSTKLEDSAMYFCASTDNRLAGVQETQYFGPGTRLLVL.

The chain recombines TRBV30 with TRBJ2-7, with 12 bases that match TRBD1. Germline V gene data show CDR1 as GTSNPN and CDR2 as SVGIG (reference sequence). This CDR3 region has 14 residues. V shed 3 bases, J shed 4 bases, and the junction held 4 bases outside the gene matches. This CDR3 reads CAWSGTGGPYEQYF. The DNA for the CDR3 is TGTGCCTGGAGCGGGACAGGGGGCCCATACGAGCAGTACTTC.

The sample holds one count of this clone. The genes are TRBV11-2 and TRBJ2-1; maybe TRBD2 (6 bases). V lost 3 bases, J lost 4 bases, and 10 bases lay in between. CDR3 length: 14 residues. The V gene's germline CDR1 is SGHAT and CDR2 FQNNGV. The chain's CDR3 is CASSFRSGYNEQFF. CDR3 sequence (DNA): TGTGCCAGCAGCTTCCGTAGCGGATACAATGAGCAGTTCTTC.

This rearrangement joins TRBV18 to TRBJ2-1, with unresolved D. The CDR3 runs 15 residues. The V end lost 2 bases, the J end lost 7 bases, and 15 bases lay between the germline ends. Germline CDR1 reads KGHSH; CDR2 reads LQKENI. In DNA form, the CDR3 reads TGTGCCAGCTCACCAGTGACTTCCTCCTTTAATGAGCAGTTCTTC. Amino acid sequence: CASSPVTSSFNEQFF.

The chain links TRBV11-3 to TRBJ1-3; TRBD1 agrees at 7 bases. The V segment lost 7 bases and the J segment 0 bases; nucleotides outside the gene matches: 15. Germline V gene data show CDR1 as SGHNT and CDR2 as YENEEA. This CDR3 contains 18 residues. CDR3 nucleotides: TGTGCCAGCACCCCGGGACAGCCATTTACTATCTCTGGAAACACCATATATTTT. Translated, it gives CASTPGQPFTISGNTIYF.

The chain uses TRBV7-9 and TRBJ2-1; 9 nucleotides agree with TRBD2. Germline CDR1 and CDR2: SEHNR and FQNEAQ (reference sequence). Trimming at V came to 4 bases and at J to 8 bases, leaving 12 bases not matched to a gene. The CDR3 spans 16 residues. The CDR3 nucleotides read TGTGCCAGCAGCTCAGGATCGGGACTAGCCCTCGATGAGCAGTTCTTC. Translating it yields CASSSGSGLALDEQFF. Full variable domain (outside the CDR3, taken from reference TRBV7-9 and TRBJ2-1): DTGVSQNPRHKITKRGQNVTFRCDPISEHNRLYWYRQTLGQGPEFLTYFQNEAQLEKSRLLSDRFSAERPKGSFSTLEIQRTEQGDSAMYLCASSSGSGLALDEQFFGPGTRLTVL.

This clone showed up just a few times. This rearrangement joins TRBV7-3 to TRBJ2-3, with TRBD2 matching over 12 bases. CDR3 length equals 18 residues. Germline loops: CDR1 SGHTA, CDR2 FQGTGA. The trim removed 1 base at V and 2 bases at J, leaving 7 bases unmatched. The CDR3 region has the DNA TGTGCCAGCAGCTTAAGGCCCCGGACTAGCGGGGCCACAGATACGCAGTATTTT. Protein: CASSLRPRTSGATDTQYF.

The rearrangement joins TRBV9 to TRBJ1-6, with D possibly being TRBD1 (6 bases). This CDR3 has 13 residues. Between the trimmed V and J ends, which lost 0 bases and 10 bases, there was a span of 8 bases. Looked up from germline, CDR1 is SGDLS and CDR2 is YYNGEE. CDR3 sequence (DNA): TGTGCCAGCAGCGTAGGAGGGGGATCACCCCTCCACTTT. This encodes CASSVGGGSPLHF.

CDR3 DNA sequence: TGTGCCAGCAGTCATGGACAGGAGGCTAACTATGGCTACACCTTC. This sequence encodes CASSHGQEANYGYTF. The V and J genes are TRBV28 and TRBJ1-2; 7 bases align to TRBD1. V shed 5 bases and J 0 bases; nucleotides not matched to a gene: 6. The CDR3 consists of 15 residues. Germline-derived CDR1 and CDR2 are MDHEN and SYDVKM.